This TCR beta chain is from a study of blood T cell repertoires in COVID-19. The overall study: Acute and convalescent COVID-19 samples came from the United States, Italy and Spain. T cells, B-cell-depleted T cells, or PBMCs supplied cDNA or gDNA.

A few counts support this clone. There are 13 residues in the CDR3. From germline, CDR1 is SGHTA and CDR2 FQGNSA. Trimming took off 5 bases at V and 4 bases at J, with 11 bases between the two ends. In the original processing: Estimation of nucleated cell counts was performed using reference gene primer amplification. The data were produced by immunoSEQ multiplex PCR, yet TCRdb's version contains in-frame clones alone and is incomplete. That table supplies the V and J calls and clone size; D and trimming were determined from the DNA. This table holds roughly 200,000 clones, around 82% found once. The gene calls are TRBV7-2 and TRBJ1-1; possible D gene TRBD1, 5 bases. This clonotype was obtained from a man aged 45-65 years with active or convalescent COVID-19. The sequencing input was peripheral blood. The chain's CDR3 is CASSTGGGTEAFF. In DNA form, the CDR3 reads TGTGCCAGCAGCACCGGGGGGGGCACTGAAGCTTTCTTT.